A selection of T cell receptor beta chains follows, all from one sample in a study of vaccination effects on CD4 cells after COVID-19. These receptors have no known antigen. TCRdb's copy holds only in-frame clones and misses some; the assay was immunoSEQ multiplex PCR. Among some 60,000 clones listed, approximately 79% were seen once. The sequencing here drew on CD4+ T cells from PBMCs cultured with HCoV-NL63 spike peptides, taken before COVID-19 vaccination. These TCRs come from a human donor who received a COVID-19 vaccine. Both conserved end residues are part of each CDR3. D genes are given only for firm matches. The size field is filled for only some rows; it gives once, few, many or a size class.

size: once; D: TRBD2; J: TRBJ2-1; V: TRBV6-5; CDR3: CASRPGLANNEQFF; DNA: TGTGCCAGCAGGCCGGGACTAGCGAACAATGAGCAGTTCTTC
size: few; D: -; J: TRBJ1-1; V: TRBV7-3; CDR3: CASSLAGGNTEAFF; DNA: TGTGCCAGCAGCCTCGCCGGCGGGAACACTGAAGCTTTCTTT
size: -; D: -; J: TRBJ1-1; V: TRBV5-6; CDR3: CASSFLEVGLNTEAFF; DNA: TGTGCCAGCAGCTTTCTGGAGGTTGGATTGAACACTGAAGCTTTCTTT
size: -; D: -; J: TRBJ1-1; V: TRBV24-1; CDR3: CATRATLGNTEAFF; DNA: TGTGCCACCCGGGCCACGCTGGGAAACACTGAAGCTTTCTTT
size: few; D: -; J: TRBJ1-5; V: TRBV6-2/TRBV6-3; CDR3: CASSSGRINQPQHF; DNA: TGTGCCAGCAGCTCTGGACGGATCAATCAGCCCCAGCATTTT
size: -; D: -; J: TRBJ2-3; V: TRBV3-1/TRBV3-2; CDR3: CASSQDPVTDTQYF; DNA: TGTGCCAGCAGCCAAGATCCGGTCACAGATACGCAGTATTTT
size: -; D: TRBD1; J: TRBJ2-4; V: TRBV7-9; CDR3: CASSLGGDRGIIQYF; DNA: TGTGCCAGCAGCTTAGGTGGGGACAGGGGAATCATTCAGTACTTC
size: -; D: TRBD2; J: TRBJ2-4; V: TRBV7-9; CDR3: CASSLQGGKNIQYF; DNA: TGTGCCAGCAGCTTACAGGGAGGGAAAAACATTCAGTACTTC
size: -; D: TRBD2; J: TRBJ2-3; V: TRBV11-3; CDR3: CASSLDGAGASTDTQYF; DNA: TGTGCCAGCAGCTTAGATGGAGCGGGGGCTAGCACAGATACGCAGTATTTT
size: -; D: TRBD1; J: TRBJ1-2; V: TRBV28; CDR3: CASSWTGGVPGAYGYTF; DNA: TGTGCCAGCAGTTGGACAGGGGGCGTCCCAGGGGCCTATGGCTACACCTTC
size: -; D: TRBD2; J: TRBJ2-1; V: TRBV4-3; CDR3: CASSPYEAGGPENEQFF; DNA: TGCGCCAGCAGCCCCTATGAGGCGGGGGGGCCAGAAAATGAGCAGTTCTTC
size: -; D: -; J: TRBJ2-5; V: TRBV6-5; CDR3: CASSYDGARKTQYF; DNA: TGTGCCAGCAGTTACGACGGGGCGAGAAAGACCCAGTACTTC
size: -; D: -; J: TRBJ1-1; V: TRBV5-1; CDR3: CASSISVLTNTEAFF; DNA: TGCGCCAGCAGCATCAGCGTCCTGACGAACACTGAAGCTTTCTTT
size: once; D: -; J: TRBJ2-1; V: TRBV5-1; CDR3: CASSGGGSSYNEQFF; DNA: TGCGCCAGCAGCGGAGGGGGAAGCTCCTACAATGAGCAGTTCTTC
size: few; D: -; J: TRBJ1-6; V: TRBV2; CDR3: CASRSTDSYNSPLHF; DNA: TGTGCCAGCAGATCCACCGACTCCTATAATTCACCCCTCCACTTT
size: -; D: -; J: TRBJ1-3; V: TRBV15; CDR3: CATSRAGGSSGNTIYF; DNA: TGTGCCACCAGCAGAGCCGGTGGGAGCTCTGGAAACACCATATATTTT
size: -; D: -; J: TRBJ1-1; V: TRBV5-1; CDR3: CASSFSAGGVPEAFF; DNA: TGCGCCAGCAGCTTTAGTGCCGGGGGGGTCCCTGAAGCTTTCTTT
size: -; D: -; J: TRBJ2-2; V: TRBV2; CDR3: CASSAGRGGSGELFF; DNA: TGTGCCAGCAGTGCGGGGCGGGGTGGGTCCGGGGAGCTGTTTTTT
size: -; D: TRBD2; J: TRBJ2-1; V: TRBV10-1; CDR3: CASSESGTREGYNEQFF; DNA: TGCGCCAGCAGTGAGTCGGGTACCAGGGAGGGCTACAATGAGCAGTTCTTC
size: -; D: -; J: TRBJ2-1; V: TRBV4-1; CDR3: CASSQGLGARYNEQFF; DNA: TGCGCCAGCAGCCAAGGGTTGGGGGCGCGTTACAATGAGCAGTTCTTC
size: -; D: TRBD2; J: TRBJ2-2; V: TRBV29-1; CDR3: CSVGTSGGANTGELFF; DNA: TGCAGCGTTGGGACTAGCGGGGGAGCGAACACCGGGGAGCTGTTTTTT
size: -; D: -; J: TRBJ2-2; V: TRBV19; CDR3: CASSVGANGELFF; DNA: TGTGCCAGTAGTGTGGGGGCTAACGGGGAGCTGTTTTTT
size: -; D: -; J: TRBJ1-1; V: TRBV3-1/TRBV3-2; CDR3: CASSQSNRDTEAFF; DNA: TGTGCCAGCAGCCAATCGAACAGGGACACTGAAGCTTTCTTT
size: -; D: -; J: TRBJ1-6; V: TRBV20-1; CDR3: CSANEEYRDDNSPLHF; DNA: TGCAGTGCTAATGAAGAATACCGGGACGATAATTCACCCCTCCACTTT
size: -; D: -; J: TRBJ2-2; V: TRBV19; CDR3: CASRGKRDNLRGGELFF; DNA: TGTGCCAGTAGGGGAAAACGGGACAACCTGAGGGGCGGGGAGCTGTTTTTT
size: -; D: -; J: TRBJ1-1; V: TRBV24-1; CDR3: CATSDPSTGNTEAFF; DNA: TGTGCCACCAGTGATCCCTCGACTGGGAACACTGAAGCTTTCTTT
size: -; D: -; J: TRBJ1-5; V: TRBV7-3; CDR3: CASSFGGFSNQPQHF; DNA: TGTGCCAGCAGCTTTGGGGGTTTTAGCAATCAGCCCCAGCATTTT
size: -; D: -; J: TRBJ1-2; V: TRBV6-5; CDR3: CASSISQRVGYTF; DNA: TGTGCCAGCAGTATCTCCCAGCGGGTTGGCTACACCTTC
size: -; D: -; J: TRBJ1-1; V: TRBV18; CDR3: CASSPRADLNTEAFF; DNA: TGTGCCAGCTCACCACGGGCGGACCTGAACACTGAAGCTTTCTTT
size: -; D: TRBD1; J: TRBJ1-1; V: TRBV28; CDR3: CASSSLTGLEAFF; DNA: TGTGCCAGCAGTTCCCTGACAGGGCTTGAAGCTTTCTTT
size: few; D: TRBD1; J: TRBJ1-1; V: TRBV19; CDR3: CASSIGQGRWVNTEAFF; DNA: TGTGCCAGTAGTATCGGACAGGGCAGATGGGTGAACACTGAAGCTTTCTTT
size: -; D: TRBD1; J: TRBJ1-1; V: TRBV19; CDR3: CASSLQGRGSNTEAFF; DNA: TGTGCCAGTAGCCTCCAGGGCAGGGGGTCGAACACTGAAGCTTTCTTT
size: -; D: -; J: TRBJ1-3; V: TRBV7-8; CDR3: CASSLGSAGTSGNTIYF; DNA: TGTGCCAGCAGCTTAGGGTCAGCCGGTACCTCTGGAAACACCATATATTTT
size: -; D: -; J: TRBJ1-1; V: TRBV9; CDR3: CASSVVFGPTAEAFF; DNA: TGTGCCAGCAGCGTAGTCTTTGGCCCAACGGCTGAAGCTTTCTTT
size: -; D: -; J: TRBJ2-2; V: TRBV9; CDR3: CASSVVTGELFF; DNA: TGTGCCAGCAGCGTAGTAACCGGGGAGCTGTTTTTT
size: -; D: TRBD2; J: TRBJ2-5; V: TRBV15; CDR3: CATSREPGLAGGVETQYF; DNA: TGTGCCACCAGCAGAGAACCCGGACTAGCGGGGGGCGTGGAGACCCAGTACTTC
size: -; D: -; J: TRBJ1-6; V: TRBV5-5; CDR3: CASSFIAYKGGSLHF; DNA: TGTGCCAGCAGCTTCATCGCCTATAAAGGGGGATCCCTCCACTTT
size: few; D: -; J: TRBJ1-1; V: TRBV5-4; CDR3: CASSSREGEDTEAFF; DNA: TGTGCCAGCAGCTCCCGAGAGGGGGAGGACACTGAAGCTTTCTTT
size: -; D: TRBD1; J: TRBJ2-1; V: TRBV7-2; CDR3: CASSLLGDRGRIGNEQFF; DNA: TGTGCCAGCAGCTTATTAGGTGACAGGGGGAGAATTGGGAATGAGCAGTTCTTC
size: few; D: -; J: TRBJ1-5; V: TRBV18; CDR3: CASSPGGNQPQHF; DNA: TGTGCCAGCTCACCGGGCGGGAATCAGCCCCAGCATTTT
size: -; D: -; J: TRBJ2-3; V: TRBV9; CDR3: CASSARGWEDTQYF; DNA: TGTGCCAGCAGCGCCCGGGGGTGGGAGGATACGCAGTATTTT
size: -; D: -; J: TRBJ1-1; V: TRBV9; CDR3: CASSPHGGRGNTEAFF; DNA: TGTGCCAGCAGCCCTCACGGGGGGCGCGGGAACACTGAAGCTTTCTTT
size: -; D: -; J: TRBJ1-1; V: TRBV12-3/TRBV12-4; CDR3: CASTLQRGTEAFF; DNA: TGTGCCAGCACCTTACAGAGGGGCACTGAAGCTTTCTTT
size: -; D: TRBD2; J: TRBJ2-5; V: TRBV19; CDR3: CASTMRGRGGETQYF; DNA: TGTGCCAGTACCATGCGAGGGCGCGGGGGAGAGACCCAGTACTTC
size: -; D: -; J: TRBJ2-1; V: TRBV19; CDR3: CATWDHYNEQFF; DNA: TGTGCCACTTGGGACCATTACAATGAGCAGTTCTTC
size: -; D: -; J: TRBJ2-5; V: TRBV4-1; CDR3: CASSQATGTQYF; DNA: TGCGCCAGCAGCCAAGCGACGGGGACCCAGTACTTC
size: -; D: TRBD1; J: TRBJ1-6; V: TRBV4-1; CDR3: CASGQGPSSYNSPLHF; DNA: TGCGCCAGCGGACAGGGCCCCAGCTCCTATAATTCACCCCTCCACTTT
size: -; D: -; J: TRBJ1-6; V: TRBV6-5; CDR3: CASSTIMAALHF; DNA: TGTGCCAGCAGTACCATCATGGCGGCCCTCCACTTT
size: -; D: -; J: TRBJ1-1; V: TRBV19; CDR3: CASSIGRTNTEAFF; DNA: TGTGCCAGTAGTATAGGACGGACGAACACTGAAGCTTTCTTT
size: -; D: -; J: TRBJ2-5; V: TRBV5-4; CDR3: CASSRPGAQETQYF; DNA: TGTGCCAGCAGCCGCCCGGGGGCTCAAGAGACCCAGTACTTC
size: -; D: -; J: TRBJ2-5; V: TRBV2; CDR3: CASGAGRGETQYF; DNA: TGTGCCAGCGGAGCGGGGAGGGGGGAGACCCAGTACTTC